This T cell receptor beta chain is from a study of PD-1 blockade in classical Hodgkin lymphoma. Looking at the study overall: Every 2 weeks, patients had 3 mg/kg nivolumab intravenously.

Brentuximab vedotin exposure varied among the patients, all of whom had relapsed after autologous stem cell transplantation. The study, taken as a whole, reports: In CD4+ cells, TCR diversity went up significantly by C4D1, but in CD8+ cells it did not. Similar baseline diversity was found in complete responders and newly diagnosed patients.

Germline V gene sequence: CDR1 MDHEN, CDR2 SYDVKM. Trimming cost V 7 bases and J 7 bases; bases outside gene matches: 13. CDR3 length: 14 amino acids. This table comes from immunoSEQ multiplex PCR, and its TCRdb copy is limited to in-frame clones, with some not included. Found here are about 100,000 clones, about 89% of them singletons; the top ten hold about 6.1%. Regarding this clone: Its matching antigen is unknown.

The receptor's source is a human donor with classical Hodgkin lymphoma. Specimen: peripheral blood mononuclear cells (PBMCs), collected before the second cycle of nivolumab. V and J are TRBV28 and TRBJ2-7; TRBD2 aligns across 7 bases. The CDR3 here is CASNPSGGVREQYF. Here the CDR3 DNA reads TGTGCCAGCAATCCTAGCGGTGGAGTACGGGAGCAGTACTTC.